The 17 T cell receptor beta chains below were found in one sample sequenced in a study of shared clonotypes between healthy human individuals. The data were produced by immunoSEQ multiplex PCR, yet TCRdb's version contains in-frame clones alone and is incomplete. The repertoire has about 2.1 million clones, around 95% of them found once; the top ten carry less than 2%. Naive CD8 cells lacked CD45RO, underwent positive selection for CCR7 and left out terminally differentiated effector memory CD45RA+ cells. What was sequenced was naive CD8+ T cells from PBMCs. The source is a man between 18 and 35 years old in good health. Some clones in this sample may be carry-over from other donors' samples.

About this clone: This CDR3 is also generated by other DNA sequences in the sample. The chain is built from TRBV14 and TRBJ2-6; 8 bases align to TRBD1. Germline V gene data show CDR1 as SGHDN and CDR2 as FVKESK. The V segment lost 4 bases and the J segment 0 bases; nucleotides outside the gene matches: 5. The CDR3 has 17 amino acids. The CDR3 protein is CASSRRDRFSGANVLTF. The CDR3 coding sequence is TGTGCCAGCAGCCGCCGGGACAGGTTCTCTGGGGCCAACGTCCTGACTTTC.

The chain carries TRBV27 and TRBJ2-7, with no clear D. Trimming removed 6 bases from V and 0 bases from J, with 12 bases in between. This CDR3 is built from 14 residues. Germline CDR1 and CDR2: MNHEY and SMNVEV (reference sequence). The CDR3 here is CASSLWASSYEQYF. The CDR3 region has the DNA TGTGCCAGCAGCCTGTGGGCAAGCTCCTACGAGCAGTACTTC.

The chain combines TRBV5-6 with TRBJ2-7; D unresolved. V was clipped by 2 bases and J by 7 bases, with 19 bases between them. The germline CDR1 and CDR2 sequences are SGHDT and YYEEEE. The CDR3 extends over 15 amino acids. The CDR3 protein is CASSFYGPKSEEQYF. For the CDR3, the DNA is TGTGCCAGCAGCTTTTACGGCCCCAAGAGTGAGGAGCAGTACTTC.

The CDR3 protein is CASSQWDKYNSPLHF. The CDR3 DNA is TGCGCCAGCAGCCAATGGGACAAATATAATTCACCCCTCCACTTT. This chain connects TRBV4-1 to TRBJ1-6, with a weak D call TRBD1 (6 bases). Per the germline V gene, CDR1 is MGHRA and CDR2 is YSYEKL. Trimming pared 2 bases from V and 4 bases from J, leaving 9 bases between. The CDR3 extends over 15 amino acids.

V gene TRBV19 combines with J gene TRBJ2-2, with D uncertain. This CDR3 is built from 12 residues. From germline, CDR1 is LNHDA and CDR2 SQIVND (reference sequence). Trimming took off 7 bases at V and 3 bases at J, with 6 bases between the two ends. CDR3 nucleotides: TGTGCCAGTATAAGGGACACCGGGGAGCTGTTTTTT. It yields the protein CASIRDTGELFF.

The chain couples TRBV5-1 to TRBJ2-3; D is undetermined. The ends were cut back, 4 bases at V and 0 bases at J, with 6 bases in the middle. This CDR3 is built from 13 residues. Germline V lookup: CDR1 SGHRS, CDR2 YFSETQ. The CDR3 region is CASSQDSTDTQYF. The CDR3 DNA reads TGCGCCAGCAGCCAGGACAGCACAGATACGCAGTATTTT.

This rearrangement joins TRBV10-3 to TRBJ2-1, with D possibly matching TRBD1 (6 bases). From germline, CDR1 is ENHRY and CDR2 SYGVKD. The CDR3 has 12 residues. V was clipped by 6 bases and J by 7 bases, with 10 bases between them. The CDR3 region is CAIREGENEQFF. The CDR3, as DNA: TGTGCCATCAGAGAGGGGGAGAATGAGCAGTTCTTC.

The chain carries TRBV6-1 and TRBJ2-6; D gene unclear. V was pared by 4 bases and J by 2 bases, with 18 bases between. CDR3 length: 18 amino acids. The germline V gene encodes CDR1 MNHNS and CDR2 SASEGT. CDR3 region: CASSAIYRWVAGANVLTF. The CDR3 DNA sequence: TGTGCCAGCAGTGCTATATATCGCTGGGTGGCTGGGGCCAACGTCCTGACTTTC.

The V and J genes are TRBV11-2 and TRBJ2-1; the match to TRBD2 covers 9 bases. CDR3 length: 14 amino acids. Germline CDR1 reads SGHAT; CDR2 reads FQNNGV. Trimming cost V 1 base and J 9 bases; bases outside gene matches: 4. This CDR3 reads CASSLVLAGIEQFF. The DNA for the CDR3 is TGTGCCAGCAGCTTAGTGCTAGCGGGAATTGAGCAGTTCTTC. The entire variable domain, with the rest obtained from reference TRBV11-2 and TRBJ2-1, is as follows: EAGVAQSPRYKIIEKRQSVAFWCNPISGHATLYWYQQILGQGPKLLIQFQNNGVVDDSQLPKDRFSAERLKGVDSTLKIQPAKLEDSAVYLCASSLVLAGIEQFFGPGTRLTVL.

The V and J genes are TRBV9 and TRBJ2-3, with D hard to call. The V gene lost 0 bases and the J gene lost 6 bases, with 8 bases spanning the gap. The CDR3 is made up of 13 amino acids. Germline values: CDR1 SGDLS, CDR2 YYNGEE. The CDR3 DNA is TGTGCCAGCAGCGTAGCTGCGAGGGATACGCAGTATTTT. It yields the protein CASSVAARDTQYF.

The rearrangement links TRBV28 to TRBJ2-3; 13 positions match TRBD2. The germline gives CDR1 MDHEN, CDR2 SYDVKM. With V trimmed by 3 bases and J by 1 base, 13 bases remained unmatched. The CDR3 is made up of 20 amino acids. CDR3 nucleotides: TGTGCCAGCAGTTTCCCGGCGGGACTAGCGGGGAAAGGCGGCACAGATACGCAGTATTTT. It encodes CASSFPAGLAGKGGTDTQYF.

This rearrangement joins TRBV7-8 to TRBJ2-7; 9 nucleotides match TRBD1. Trimming took 5 bases from V and 3 from J; bases not matched to a gene: 11. Germline-derived CDR1 and CDR2 are SGHVS and FQNEAQ. The CDR3 loop spans 16 amino acids. The CDR3 DNA follows: TGTGCCAGCAGCCCCAGTCGGACAGGGGAGGGCTACGAGCAGTACTTC. Its protein is CASSPSRTGEGYEQYF.

The chain links TRBV9 to TRBJ1-2; 7 bases line up with TRBD1. Germline CDR1 SGDLS, CDR2 YYNGEE. The CDR3 contains 14 residues. Losses at the gene ends were 4 bases for V and 2 bases for J; bases not matched to a gene: 5. The CDR3, as DNA: TGTGCCAGCAGCACAGGGACAGAGAACTATGGCTACACCTTC. Encoded protein: CASSTGTENYGYTF.

This chain joins TRBV6-5 and TRBJ2-7; D gene uncertain. The V gene lost 5 bases and the J gene lost 1 base, with 12 bases spanning the gap. CDR3 size: 14 residues. Germline V gives CDR1 MNHEY, CDR2 SVGAGI. DNA of the CDR3: TGTGCCAGCAGTACTTTGGACCTATCCTACGAGCAGTACTTC. Its protein is CASSTLDLSYEQYF.

The chain links TRBV7-6 to TRBJ2-7; unclear D gene. The CDR3 is 13 residues long. The V gene lost 5 bases and the J gene lost 3 bases, with 11 bases spanning the gap. Germline V gene lookup returns CDR1 SGHVS and CDR2 FNYEAQ. The CDR3 DNA is TGTGCCAGCAGCGAACGGAGCAACTACGAGCAGTACTTC. This translates into CASSERSNYEQYF.

The sample holds a few counts of this clone. This chain joins TRBV6-4 and TRBJ1-1; D gene unclear. Trimming took off 6 bases at V and 1 base at J, with 12 bases between the two ends. Germline CDR1 MRHNA, CDR2 SNTAGT. The CDR3 is 14 amino acids. The CDR3, as DNA: TGTGCCAGCAGAGAAAGTGAGGGGAACACTGAAGCTTTCTTT. Amino acids: CASRESEGNTEAFF.

The gene calls are TRBV27 and TRBJ2-3; TRBD2 is a possible D gene (6 bases). The CDR3 covers 15 residues. V was clipped by 3 bases and J by 1 base, with 11 bases between them. Germline-derived CDR1 and CDR2 are MNHEY and SMNVEV (reference sequence). CDR3 sequence (DNA): TGTGCCAGCAGTTTGCGGGGCACGGGCACAGATACGCAGTATTTT. Translating gives CASSLRGTGTDTQYF.